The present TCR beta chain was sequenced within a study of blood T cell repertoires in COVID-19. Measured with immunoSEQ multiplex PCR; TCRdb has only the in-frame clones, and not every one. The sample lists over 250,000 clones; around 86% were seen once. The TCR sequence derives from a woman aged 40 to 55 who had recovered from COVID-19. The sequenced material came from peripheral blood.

The CDR3 reads CASSLGEGQPQHF. For the CDR3, the DNA is TGTGCCAGCAGCTTAGGCGAGGGTCAGCCCCAGCATTTT. The chain uses TRBV13 and TRBJ1-5; D ambiguous. The CDR3 has 13 residues. Trimming took off 0 bases at V and 6 bases at J, with 6 bases between the two ends. CDR1 is PRHDT, CDR2 FYEKMQ, per germline (reference sequence). Using reference TRBV13 and TRBJ1-5 for the parts outside the CDR3, the full variable domain is AAGVIQSPRHLIKEKRETATLKCYPIPRHDTVYWYQQGPGQDPQFLISFYEKMQSDKGSIPDRFSAQQFSDYHSELNMSSLELGDSALYFCASSLGEGQPQHFGDGTRLSIL.